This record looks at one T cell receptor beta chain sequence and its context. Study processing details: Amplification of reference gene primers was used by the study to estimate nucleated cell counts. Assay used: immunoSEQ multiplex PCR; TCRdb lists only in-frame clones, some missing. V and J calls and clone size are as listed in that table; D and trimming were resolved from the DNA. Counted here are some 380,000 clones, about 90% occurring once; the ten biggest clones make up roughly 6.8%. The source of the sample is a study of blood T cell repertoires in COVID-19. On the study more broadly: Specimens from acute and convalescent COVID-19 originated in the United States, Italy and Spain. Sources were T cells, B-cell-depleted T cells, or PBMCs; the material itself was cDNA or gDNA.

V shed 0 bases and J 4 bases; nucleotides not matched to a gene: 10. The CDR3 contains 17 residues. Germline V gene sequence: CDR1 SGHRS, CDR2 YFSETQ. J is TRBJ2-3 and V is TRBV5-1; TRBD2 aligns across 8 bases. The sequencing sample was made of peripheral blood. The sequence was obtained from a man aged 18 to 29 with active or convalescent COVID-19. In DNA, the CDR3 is TGCGCCAGCAGCTTGGGGCGCAGCGGGAGTCTCGCAGATACGCAGTATTTT. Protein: CASSLGRSGSLADTQYF.